Following are 17 T cell receptor beta chains from one sample sequenced in a study of blood T cells in healthy people across ages. A second PCR of roughly 7 to 11 cycles used a sample-barcoded 5' primer and a J-beta primer mix. A single record per CDR3 protein comes from TCRdb applying MiXCR to the 5' RACE reads. Seen here are 790,000 or so distinct CDR3 sequences, approximately 53% observed once, and the top ten hold around 25%. Sample: blood. These receptors came from a man aged 35 to 55 in good health.

The chain joins TRBV28 to TRBJ2-7, with TRBD1 as a possible D gene (5 bases). The end of the DNA fits TRBJ2-5 better, so the J call may be wrong. The CDR3 spans 14 residues. Germline CDR1 is MDHEN and CDR2 is SYDVKM. CDR3 DNA sequence: TGTGCCAGCAGTCCGCCAGGGTTTGAGGAGACCCAGTACTTC. The encoded protein is CASSPPGFEETQYF.

This clonotype was counted a few times. The chain is built from TRBV10-3 and TRBJ2-3, with TRBD1 matching 7 bases. Germline CDR1 and CDR2: ENHRY and SYGVKD. The CDR3 spans 14 residues. J was trimmed by 4 bases and V by 7 bases; bases with no gene match: 8. CDR3 sequence: CAINRGQGADTQYF. CDR3 coding DNA: TGTGCCATCAATCGAGGCCAGGGGGCAGATACGCAGTATTTT.

The rearrangement uses TRBV4-3 and TRBJ2-3; no definite D call. This CDR3 spans 13 amino acids. Germline V gene lookup returns CDR1 LGHNA and CDR2 YSLEER. V was cut by 0 bases and J by 5 bases, with 6 bases left in between. CDR3 sequence (DNA): TGCGCCAGCAGCCAAGACACCGGAGATACGCAGTATTTT. As protein: CASSQDTGDTQYF.

The chain combines TRBV20-1 with TRBJ2-1; D not resolved. V was pared by 0 bases and J by 3 bases, with 15 bases between. This CDR3 has 16 residues. Germline lookup yields CDR1 DFQATT and CDR2 SNEGSKA (reference sequence). CDR3 sequence: CSARDVAQAVYNEQFF. In DNA, the CDR3 is TGCAGTGCTAGAGATGTCGCCCAGGCTGTCTACAATGAGCAGTTCTTC.

The chain combines TRBV5-6 with TRBJ2-5, with 8 bases aligning to TRBD1. This CDR3 region has 13 residues. The germline CDR1 and CDR2 sequences are SGHDT and YYEEEE. With 4 bases clipped from V and 5 bases from J, the junction kept 4 bases outside the gene matches. Here the CDR3 reads CASSTRQGETQYF. The CDR3 DNA follows: TGTGCCAGCAGCACCCGACAGGGGGAGACCCAGTACTTC. Together with reference TRBV5-6 and TRBJ2-5, the CDR3 gives the full variable domain: DAGVTQSPTHLIKTRGQQVTLRCSPKSGHDTVSWYQQALGQGPQFIFQYYEEEERQRGNFPDRFSGHQFPNYSSELNVNALLLGDSALYLCASSTRQGETQYFGPGTRLLVL.

The J gene is TRBJ2-1, the V gene TRBV7-3; D may correspond to TRBD1 or TRBD2 (5 bases each). Trimming pared 4 bases from V and 8 bases from J, leaving 18 bases between. Germline loops: CDR1 SGHTA, CDR2 FQGTGA. The CDR3 loop spans 15 amino acids. The CDR3 is CASSSVGLGGDEQFF. CDR3 nucleotides: TGTGCCAGCAGCTCAGTCGGGCTTGGGGGAGATGAGCAGTTCTTC.

This clonotype was detected only a few times. The rearrangement joins TRBV7-3 to TRBJ2-1, with 7 bases aligning to TRBD1. J lost 2 bases, V lost 5 bases, and 6 bases had no gene match. This CDR3 spans 15 amino acids. CDR1 and CDR2 from the germline V gene are SGHTA and FQGTGA. CDR3 protein: CASSPQGVAYNEQFF. The CDR3, as DNA: TGTGCCAGCAGCCCCCAGGGGGTGGCCTACAATGAGCAGTTCTTC.

This sequence joins TRBV6-2 or TRBV6-3 and TRBJ2-5, with D maybe TRBD1 (5 bases). The J call may be mistaken, given a closer DNA end match to TRBJ2-7. Germline V gene sequence: CDR1 MNHEY, CDR2 SVGEGT. The CDR3 totals 14 residues. CDR3 DNA: TGTGCCAGCAGTTTTGCCACCGACAGACACGAGCAGTACTTC. It codes for CASSFATDRHEQYF.

This clonotype was counted a single time. V usage is TRBV5-1 and J usage is TRBJ1-1, with D possibly TRBD1 on 5 matching bases. V was cut by 5 bases and J by 7 bases, with 15 bases left in between. There are 13 residues in the CDR3. CDR1 SGHRS and CDR2 YFSETQ come from the germline V gene. In DNA form, the CDR3 reads TGCGCCAGCAGACAGACGGGGAGGGGTGAAGCTTTCTTT. Its protein product is CASRQTGRGEAFF.

This clonotype was found a few times. The chain employs TRBV29-1 and TRBJ1-2; TRBD1 aligns across 10 bases. CDR3 length equals 14 residues. V dropped 3 bases and J dropped 6; count of bases not matched to a gene: 7. CDR1 is SQVTM, CDR2 ANQGSEA, per germline. Here the CDR3 reads CSVDVGDRGNGYTF. The CDR3 DNA reads TGCAGCGTTGATGTTGGGGACAGGGGCAATGGCTACACCTTC.

The J gene is TRBJ2-1, the V gene TRBV29-1; 7 bases agree with TRBD2. Germline CDR1 and CDR2: SQVTM and ANQGSEA. Unmatched junction bases numbered 18, after V lost 8 bases and J lost 2 bases. The CDR3 extends over 17 amino acids. CDR3 DNA: TGCAGCATGAGGGGAGCGGGCGGGAGTAGCCCCTACAATGAGCAGTTCTTC. Its translation is CSMRGAGGSSPYNEQFF.

This clonotype was detected once. V is TRBV4-1 and J is TRBJ2-4; D not certain. The J call is uncertain, as TRBJ2-7 better fits the DNA end. Germline values: CDR1 MGHRA, CDR2 YSYEKL. CDR3 length: 16 amino acids. The CDR3 DNA follows: TGCGCCAGCAGCCAAGATCTCTCGCGGCTGGGGTACGAGCAGTACTTC. Amino acid sequence: CASSQDLSRLGYEQYF.

The CDR3 loop reads CASSLGPGVVAYNEQFF. CDR3 sequence (DNA): TGTGCCAGCAGTTTGGGGCCCGGGGTCGTCGCCTACAATGAGCAGTTCTTC. This chain links TRBV12-3 or TRBV12-4 with TRBJ2-1, with D possibly being TRBD1 or TRBD2 (5 bases each). Trimming took 3 bases from V and 2 from J, leaving 17 bases between them. The CDR3 totals 17 residues.

The chain uses TRBV20-1 and TRBJ2-1; 7 bases line up with TRBD2. The CDR3 spans 15 residues. J lost 2 bases, V lost 1 base, and 5 bases had no gene match. Germline CDR1 is DFQATT and CDR2 is SNEGSKA (reference sequence). CDR3 nucleotide sequence: TGCAGTGCTAGAGGTGTGACTAGCCCCTACAATGAGCAGTTCTTC. Its protein is CSARGVTSPYNEQFF.

This clonotype rates as medium-sized. The chain combines TRBV12-5 with TRBJ1-2; D is perhaps TRBD1 (5 bases). The CDR3 is 12 residues long. The germline V and J ends were trimmed by 1 base and 9 bases, with 9 bases remaining between them. Looked up from germline, CDR1 is LGHNT and CDR2 is FRNRAP. In nucleotides, the CDR3 is TGTGCTAGTGGTTTGGGGACAATCCGCTACACCTTC. Amino acid sequence: CASGLGTIRYTF.

This clonotype was seen only a few times. The V gene is TRBV20-1, the J gene TRBJ2-7; tentative D call: TRBD1 (5 bases). Germline lookup yields CDR1 DFQATT and CDR2 SNEGSKA (reference sequence). V was cut by 0 bases and J by 0 bases, with 12 bases left in between. The CDR3 covers 15 residues. The chain's CDR3 is CSARDPSQGSYEQYF. CDR3 bases: TGCAGTGCTAGAGATCCCTCGCAGGGCTCCTACGAGCAGTACTTC.

This sequence joins TRBV12-3 or TRBV12-4 and TRBJ2-1; D possibly matches TRBD1 or TRBD2 (5 bases each). The CDR3 spans 17 residues. V lost 5 bases, J lost 0 bases, and 17 bases lay in between. The CDR3 region is CASSLPGTGSSYNEQFF. DNA of the CDR3: TGTGCCAGCAGTCTTCCTGGGACGGGGAGCTCCTACAATGAGCAGTTCTTC.